One and the same sample provided the 5 T cell receptor beta chains below, sequenced in a study of blood T cell repertoires in COVID-19 (TCRdb year 2020). Libraries were made using the immunoSEQ multiplex PCR assay. The immuneACCESS repertoire file appears here via TCRdb, limited to in-frame rearrangements. These files lack a portion of the clones; in checked studies, under half of the deficit traces to unresolved V genes, and the cause of the others is not known. This sample has roughly 210,000 clones in its table, and around 84% of those were observed once. About 10% of the sample goes to the ten largest clones. Sequencing input: peripheral blood. These receptors were taken from a woman older than 75 with COVID-19, enrolled during active disease.

This rearrangement joins TRBV7-9 to TRBJ2-2, with D possibly matching TRBD1 (5 bases). CDR1 and CDR2 from the germline V gene are SEHNR and FQNEAQ (reference sequence). CDR3 size: 13 residues. Trimming removed 1 base from V and 7 bases from J, with 7 bases in between. CDR3 sequence reads: CASSLEGIGELFF. Here the CDR3 DNA reads TGTGCCAGCAGCTTAGAGGGGATCGGGGAGCTGTTTTTT.

This chain connects TRBV7-2 to TRBJ1-1; the match to TRBD1 covers 9 bases. Per germline, CDR1 SGHTA and CDR2 FQGNSA. The CDR3 extends over 14 amino acids. The V and J ends lost 4 bases and 4 bases, in that order; junction bases with no gene match: 4. DNA for the CDR3: TGTGCCAGCAGCTGGGGACAGGGAACCACTGAAGCTTTCTTT. Residues: CASSWGQGTTEAFF.

This clone was counted once. The genes are TRBV7-2 and TRBJ2-5; 9 bases match TRBD1. V lost 0 bases to trimming and J lost 5 bases; unmatched junction nucleotides: 10. Germline CDR1 and CDR2: SGHTA and FQGNSA. The CDR3 has 17 residues. CDR3 coding DNA: TGTGCCAGCAGCTTAGCGAAGAGGGACAGGGAAAGGGAGACCCAGTACTTC. This sequence encodes CASSLAKRDRERETQYF.

The CDR3 loop is CASSSPPLAGGGHEQFF. The DNA for the CDR3 is TGTGCCAGCAGCTCCCCCCCACTAGCGGGGGGTGGTCATGAGCAGTTCTTC. The chain has TRBV11-2 and TRBJ2-1; 12 bases fit TRBD2. Per the germline V gene, CDR1 is SGHAT and CDR2 is FQNNGV. Trimming at V came to 4 bases and at J to 8 bases, leaving 12 bases not matched to a gene. The CDR3 totals 17 residues. The whole variable domain, filled in from reference TRBV11-2 and TRBJ2-1, reads EAGVAQSPRYKIIEKRQSVAFWCNPISGHATLYWYQQILGQGPKLLIQFQNNGVVDDSQLPKDRFSAERLKGVDSTLKIQPAKLEDSAVYLCASSSPPLAGGGHEQFFGPGTRLTVL.

The CDR3 protein is CASSPTSGVPYEQYF. In DNA form, the CDR3 reads TGTGCCAGCAGCCCCACGTCGGGGGTTCCCTACGAGCAGTACTTC. This chain joins TRBV7-2 and TRBJ2-7; maybe TRBD2 (6 bases). Trimming pared 5 bases from V and 2 bases from J, leaving 16 bases between. CDR3 length: 15 amino acids. Germline CDR1 reads SGHTA; CDR2 reads FQGNSA. The full variable domain, rest sourced from reference TRBV7-2 and TRBJ2-7, is GAGVSQSPSNKVTEKGKDVELRCDPISGHTALYWYRQSLGQGLEFLIYFQGNSAPDKSGLPSDRFSAERTGGSVSTLTIQRTQQEDSAVYLCASSPTSGVPYEQYFGPGTRLTVT.